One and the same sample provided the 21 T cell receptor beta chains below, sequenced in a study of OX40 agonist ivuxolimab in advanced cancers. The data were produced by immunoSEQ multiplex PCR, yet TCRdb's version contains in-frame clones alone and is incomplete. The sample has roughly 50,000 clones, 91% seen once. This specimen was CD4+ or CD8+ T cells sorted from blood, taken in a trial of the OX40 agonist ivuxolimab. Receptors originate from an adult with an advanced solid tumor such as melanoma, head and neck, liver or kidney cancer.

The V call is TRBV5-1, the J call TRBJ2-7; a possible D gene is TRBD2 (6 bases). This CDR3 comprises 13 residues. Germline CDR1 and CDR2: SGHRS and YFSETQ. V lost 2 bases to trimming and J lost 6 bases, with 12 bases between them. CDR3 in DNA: TGCGCCAGCAGCTTCGGGAGCTTGGGCGAGCAGTACTTC. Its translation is CASSFGSLGEQYF.

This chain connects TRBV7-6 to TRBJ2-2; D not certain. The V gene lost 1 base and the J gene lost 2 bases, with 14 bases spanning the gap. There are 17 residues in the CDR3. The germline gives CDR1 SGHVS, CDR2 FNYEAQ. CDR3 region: CASSLVYGQRNTGELFF. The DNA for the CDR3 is TGTGCCAGCAGCTTAGTTTACGGGCAGCGAAACACCGGGGAGCTGTTTTTT.

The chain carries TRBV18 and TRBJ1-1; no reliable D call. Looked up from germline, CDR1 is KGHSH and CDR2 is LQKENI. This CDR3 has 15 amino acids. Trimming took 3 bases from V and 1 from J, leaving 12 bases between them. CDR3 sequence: CASSPRHIGNTEAFF. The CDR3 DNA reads TGTGCCAGCTCACCCAGACACATCGGGAACACTGAAGCTTTCTTT.

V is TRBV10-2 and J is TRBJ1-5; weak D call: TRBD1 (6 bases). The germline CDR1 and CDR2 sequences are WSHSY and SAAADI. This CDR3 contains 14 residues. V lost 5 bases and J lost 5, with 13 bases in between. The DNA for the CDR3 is TGCGCCAGCAGTAAGTTACAGGGAGATCAGCCCCAGCATTTT. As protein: CASSKLQGDQPQHF.

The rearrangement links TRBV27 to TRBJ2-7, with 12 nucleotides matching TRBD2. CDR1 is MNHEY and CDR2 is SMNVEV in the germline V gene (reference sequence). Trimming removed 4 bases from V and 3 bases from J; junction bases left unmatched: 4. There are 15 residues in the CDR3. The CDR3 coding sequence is TGTGCCAGCAGTTCACGACTAGCGGGGGTCTACGAGCAGTACTTC. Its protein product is CASSSRLAGVYEQYF.

The CDR3 DNA reads TGTGCCAGCAGTGAAGTGGACGGTTATCAGCCCCAGCATTTT. Residues: CASSEVDGYQPQHF. V and J are TRBV6-5 and TRBJ1-5; D uncertain. The CDR3 is made up of 14 amino acids. V was trimmed by 5 bases and J by 5 bases, leaving 13 bases between them. Germline V gene data show CDR1 as MNHEY and CDR2 as SVGAGI.

CDR3 sequence: CASSQRGYEQYF. In DNA form, the CDR3 reads TGTGCCAGCTCACAAAGGGGTTACGAGCAGTACTTC. The chain combines TRBV18 with TRBJ2-7; a weak D match, TRBD1 (5 bases). CDR3 length equals 12 residues. V was shortened by 4 bases and J by 4 bases, with 8 bases between the two germline ends. Germline V lookup: CDR1 KGHSH, CDR2 LQKENI.

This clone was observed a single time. CDR3: CAISDYRLGYNEQFF. The DNA for the CDR3 is TGTGCCATCAGTGACTATAGGCTGGGGTACAATGAGCAGTTCTTC. The genes are TRBV10-3 and TRBJ2-1; D remains ambiguous. The CDR3 length is 15 residues. The germline V and J ends were trimmed by 3 bases and 4 bases, with 13 bases remaining between them. Per germline, CDR1 ENHRY and CDR2 SYGVKD.

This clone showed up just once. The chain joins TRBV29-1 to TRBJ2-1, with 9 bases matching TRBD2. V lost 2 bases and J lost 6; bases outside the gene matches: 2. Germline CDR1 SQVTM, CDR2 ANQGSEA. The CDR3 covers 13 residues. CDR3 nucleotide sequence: TGCAGCGTTGAACTAGCGGGGTTCAATGAGCAGTTCTTC. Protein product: CSVELAGFNEQFF.

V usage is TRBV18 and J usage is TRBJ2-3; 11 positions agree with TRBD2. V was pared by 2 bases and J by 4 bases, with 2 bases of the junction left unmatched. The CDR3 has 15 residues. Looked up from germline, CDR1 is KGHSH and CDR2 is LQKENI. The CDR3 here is CASSPGSGGADTQYF. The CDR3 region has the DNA TGTGCCAGCTCACCAGGTAGCGGGGGGGCAGATACGCAGTATTTT.

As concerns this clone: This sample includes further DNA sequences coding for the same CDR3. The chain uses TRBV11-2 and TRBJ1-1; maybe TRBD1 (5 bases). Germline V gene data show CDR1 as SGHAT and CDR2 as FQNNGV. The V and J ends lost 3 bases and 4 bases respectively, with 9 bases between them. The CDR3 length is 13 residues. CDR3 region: CASSLPQGTEAFF. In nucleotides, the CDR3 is TGTGCCAGCAGCTTGCCCCAGGGCACTGAAGCTTTCTTT.

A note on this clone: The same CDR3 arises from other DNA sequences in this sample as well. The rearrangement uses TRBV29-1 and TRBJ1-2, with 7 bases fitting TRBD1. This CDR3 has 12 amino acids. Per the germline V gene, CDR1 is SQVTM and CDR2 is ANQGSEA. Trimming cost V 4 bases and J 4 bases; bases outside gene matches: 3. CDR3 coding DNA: TGCAGCGTTGGGGACAGATCCTATGGCTACACCTTC. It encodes CSVGDRSYGYTF.

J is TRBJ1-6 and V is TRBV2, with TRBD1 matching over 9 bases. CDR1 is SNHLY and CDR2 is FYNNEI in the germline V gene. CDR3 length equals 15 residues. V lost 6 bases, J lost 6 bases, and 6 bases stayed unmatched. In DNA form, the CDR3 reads TGTGCCAGCAGCGTACAGGGGGCGGCTAATTCACCCCTCCACTTT. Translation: CASSVQGAANSPLHF.

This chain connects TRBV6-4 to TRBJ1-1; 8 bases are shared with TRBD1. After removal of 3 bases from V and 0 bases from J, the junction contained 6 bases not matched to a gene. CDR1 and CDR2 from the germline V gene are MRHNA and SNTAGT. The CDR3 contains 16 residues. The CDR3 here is CASSDKTGALNTEAFF. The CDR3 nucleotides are TGTGCCAGCAGTGATAAGACAGGGGCTCTGAACACTGAAGCTTTCTTT.

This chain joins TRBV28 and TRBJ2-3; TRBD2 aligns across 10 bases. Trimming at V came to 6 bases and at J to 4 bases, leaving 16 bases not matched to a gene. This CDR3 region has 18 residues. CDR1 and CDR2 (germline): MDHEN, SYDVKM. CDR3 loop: CASSSPWASGSVPDTQYF. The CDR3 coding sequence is TGTGCCAGCAGCTCTCCCTGGGCTAGCGGGAGTGTCCCAGATACGCAGTATTTT.

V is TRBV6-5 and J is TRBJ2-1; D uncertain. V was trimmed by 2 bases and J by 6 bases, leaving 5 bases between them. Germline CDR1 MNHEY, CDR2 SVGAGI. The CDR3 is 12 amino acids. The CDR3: CASSYTGNEQFF. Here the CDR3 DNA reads TGTGCCAGCAGTTACACCGGCAATGAGCAGTTCTTC.

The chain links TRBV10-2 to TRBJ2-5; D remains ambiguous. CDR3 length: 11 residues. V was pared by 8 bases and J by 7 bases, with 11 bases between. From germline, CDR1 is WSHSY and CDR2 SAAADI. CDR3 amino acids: CASLFAATQYF. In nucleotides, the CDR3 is TGCGCCAGCCTTTTTGCGGCGACCCAGTACTTC.

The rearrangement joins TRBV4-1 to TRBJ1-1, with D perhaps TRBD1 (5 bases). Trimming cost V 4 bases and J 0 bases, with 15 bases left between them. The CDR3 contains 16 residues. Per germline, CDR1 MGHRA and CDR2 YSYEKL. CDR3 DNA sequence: TGCGCCAGCAGCCGGAGGGTTGGGACGGTGAACACTGAAGCTTTCTTT. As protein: CASSRRVGTVNTEAFF.

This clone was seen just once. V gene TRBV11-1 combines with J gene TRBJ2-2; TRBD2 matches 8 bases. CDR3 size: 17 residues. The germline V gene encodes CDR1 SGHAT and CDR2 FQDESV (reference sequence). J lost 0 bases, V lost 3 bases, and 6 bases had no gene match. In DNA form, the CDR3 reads TGTGCCAGCAGCTTCTTAGCGGGGAGCGCGAACACCGGGGAGCTGTTTTTT. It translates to CASSFLAGSANTGELFF.

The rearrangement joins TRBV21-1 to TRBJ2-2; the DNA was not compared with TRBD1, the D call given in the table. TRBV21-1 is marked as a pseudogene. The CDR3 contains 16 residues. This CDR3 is CASSKGGTGETGELFF. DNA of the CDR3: TGTGCCAGCAGCAAAGGTGGGACAGGCGAGACCGGGGAGCTGTTTTTT.

Here the CDR3 reads CASSDITGRENTEAFF. CDR3 coding DNA: TGTGCCAGCAGTGATATAACGGGGAGGGAAAACACTGAAGCTTTCTTT. The chain uses TRBV28 and TRBJ1-1; D ambiguous. With 5 bases removed from V and 2 bases from J, the gap between germline ends came to 18 bases. This CDR3 is 16 amino acids long. The germline V gene has CDR1 MDHEN and CDR2 SYDVKM. The variable domain in full, completed from reference TRBV28 and TRBJ1-1, reads DVKVTQSSRYLVKRTGEKVFLECVQDMDHENMFWYRQDPGLGLRLIYFSYDVKMKEKGDIPEGYSVSREKKERFSLILESASTNQTSMYLCASSDITGRENTEAFFGQGTRLTVV.